Below, 14 T cell receptor beta chains from the same sample are listed, as sequenced in a study of T cell repertoires in cytomegalovirus infection. TCRdb processed the reads anew with MiXCR; each CDR3 protein has one entry. Of 700,000 to 950,000 distinct CDR3 sequences listed, approximately 29% are singletons. Their antigen targets remain unknown. The source material was cultured CD8+ T cells from PBMCs, sampled from culture after CMV antigen stimulation. The receptors were sampled from a human donor in good health (CMV status not recorded). Some clones in this sample may be carry-over from other donors' samples.

The V call is TRBV7-2, the J call TRBJ2-7; no firm D call. V dropped 4 bases and J dropped 4 bases, with 11 bases sitting between them. This CDR3 has 13 residues. Germline V gene sequence: CDR1 SGHTA, CDR2 FQGNSA. The CDR3 sequence is CASSSSWAYEQYF. In DNA, the CDR3 is TGTGCCAGCAGCTCCTCCTGGGCTTACGAGCAGTACTTC.

This clonotype was counted only a few times. The chain couples TRBV7-4 to TRBJ2-1; weak D call: TRBD2 (6 bases). Germline V gene data show CDR1 as SGHVT and CDR2 as SQSDAQ. The CDR3 spans 15 residues. Trimming took off 3 bases at V and 4 bases at J, with 13 bases between the two ends. CDR3 sequence (DNA): TGTGCCAGCAGCTTTGAGCTGGGGGGTTACAATGAGCAGTTCTTC. Its protein is CASSFELGGYNEQFF.

J is TRBJ2-2 and V is TRBV7-6; TRBD1 aligns across 9 bases. J lost 3 bases, V lost 4 bases, and 9 bases had no gene match. The germline CDR1 and CDR2 sequences are SGHVS and FNYEAQ. The CDR3 is 17 residues long. CDR3 DNA sequence: TGTGCCAGCAGCTCGCACCGGGACAGGGTTGACACCGGGGAGCTGTTTTTT. As protein: CASSSHRDRVDTGELFF.

This chain joins TRBV6-5 and TRBJ1-3; D gene unclear. V shed 6 bases and J shed 0 bases, with 12 bases lying between them. There are 15 residues in the CDR3. Per germline, CDR1 MNHEY and CDR2 SVGAGI. CDR3 region: CASRPGLTSGNTIYF. Written as DNA, the CDR3 is TGTGCCAGCAGACCCGGACTGACCTCTGGAAACACCATATATTTT.

The chain joins TRBV2 to TRBJ2-5; D is possibly TRBD1 (6 bases). Germline V gene data show CDR1 as SNHLY and CDR2 as FYNNEI. V lost 5 bases, J lost 5 bases, and 18 bases lay in between. The CDR3 is made up of 15 amino acids. The DNA for the CDR3 is TGTGCCAGCAGTTCCGGGACACCGAATCCGGAGACCCAGTACTTC. Translating gives CASSSGTPNPETQYF.

The rearrangement uses TRBV19 and TRBJ2-1, with 12 bases matching TRBD1. The CDR3 contains 17 residues. J lost 4 bases, V lost 1 base, and 5 bases had no gene match. The V gene's germline CDR1 is LNHDA and CDR2 SQIVND (reference sequence). The CDR3 sequence is CASSIVGQGAPYNEQFF. CDR3 nucleotides: TGTGCCAGTAGTATAGTGGGACAGGGGGCCCCTTACAATGAGCAGTTCTTC.

The CDR3 loop is CASSWEGRGRPPEAFF. CDR3 DNA sequence: TGTGCCAGCAGCTGGGAGGGGAGGGGTCGACCCCCAGAAGCTTTCTTT. V usage is TRBV7-4 and J usage is TRBJ1-1, with D tentatively TRBD1 (5 bases). V was trimmed by 4 bases and J by 8 bases, leaving 23 bases between them. The CDR3 spans 16 residues. Germline CDR1 reads SGHVT; CDR2 reads SQSDAQ.

The V and J genes are TRBV4-1 and TRBJ2-7; 12 bases agree with TRBD2. CDR1 is MGHRA and CDR2 is YSYEKL in the germline V gene. CDR3 length: 19 residues. V was clipped by 1 base and J by 0 bases; unmatched bases: 10. Written as DNA, the CDR3 is TGCGCCAGCAGCCAAGTGGCTAGCGGGGGGGCACCGAGCTCCTACGAGCAGTACTTC. It is translated as CASSQVASGGAPSSYEQYF.

This clonotype was recorded a few times. The gene calls are TRBV6-6 and TRBJ2-5; no firm D call. The CDR3 runs 14 residues. CDR1 is MNHNY, CDR2 SVGAGI, per germline (reference sequence). The V end lost 4 bases, the J end lost 4 bases, and 13 bases lay between the germline ends. The CDR3 nucleotides read TGTGCCAGCAGTTCCCTTGTAGAGACAGAGACCCAGTACTTC. This codes for CASSSLVETETQYF.

The chain uses TRBV10-2 and TRBJ1-5, with unresolved D. This CDR3 has 16 amino acids. In germline, CDR1 is WSHSY, CDR2 SAAADI. With 1 base removed from V and 3 bases from J, the gap between germline ends came to 13 bases. The CDR3 nucleotides are TGCGCCAGCAGTGAGTTCCCTCCCGTGACCAATCAGCCCCAGCATTTT. This translates into CASSEFPPVTNQPQHF.

The chain combines TRBV6-1 with TRBJ2-3, with 13 bases matching TRBD2. Germline loops: CDR1 MNHNS, CDR2 SASEGT. The ends lost 5 bases at V and 0 bases at J; junction bases unmatched: 8. The CDR3 has 18 residues. The CDR3 nucleotides are TGTGCCAGCAGTTACGCGGGACTAGCGGGGATCAGCACAGATACGCAGTATTTT. Translated: CASSYAGLAGISTDTQYF.

As concerns this clonotype: One end of the junction fails to match germline, which may point to a read error. V gene TRBV6-5 combines with J gene TRBJ2-2; D perhaps matches TRBD1 (6 bases). CDR1 MNHEY and CDR2 SVGAGI come from the germline V gene. The CDR3 extends over 14 amino acids. CDR3 coding DNA: TGTGTCAGCAGCAACAGGGAATCCACCGGGGAGCTGTTTTTT. It is translated as CVSSNRESTGELFF.

J is TRBJ2-7 and V is TRBV25-1, with D possibly called TRBD1 or TRBD2 (5 bases each). Germline V lookup: CDR1 MGHDK, CDR2 SYGVNS. Deletions cut 4 bases from V and 7 bases from J, with 23 bases between. The CDR3 has 16 residues. The CDR3 nucleotides read TGTGCCAGCAGTGGATATTTCGGGACCCCAGTGGAGGAGCAGTACTTC. Translated: CASSGYFGTPVEEQYF.

This clonotype showed up just a few times. The chain recombines TRBV10-3 with TRBJ1-1, with TRBD1 as a possible D gene (6 bases). Germline V gene sequence: CDR1 ENHRY, CDR2 SYGVKD. The CDR3 runs 14 residues. Trimming took 10 bases from V and 4 from J, leaving 19 bases between them. For the CDR3, the DNA is TGTGCCACACAGGCAGGGGAGGTGACCACTGAAGCTTTCTTT. Protein sequence: CATQAGEVTTEAFF.